What follows is one T cell receptor (beta chain) and its context. What this receptor recognizes is not known. Within one base of it there is no much larger clone, and no base qualities were kept. The immunoSEQ Assay, a bias-controlled multiplex PCR, was used to amplify TCRbeta CDR3 regions from genomic DNA. The paper's processing steps were these. The number of nucleated cells in each sample was estimated by amplification of reference gene primers within the assay. To quantify the absolute abundance of each unique TCRbeta CDR3 rearrangement, sequence reads were collapsed and filtered. Productive Simpson clonality was computed per sample as the square root of Simpson's diversity index over productive rearrangements. Here the immuneACCESS table is served through TCRdb, limited to in-frame sequences with V and J called. Missing clones are a known gap in these copies; in checked studies unresolved V genes cover under half, and the rest lacks a known reason. V and J calls and clone size are those listed in that table; D and trimming were worked out from the DNA. Here the sample has about 400,000 clones; 70% to 90% occur a single time. Together, the top ten hold about 2.1% of the sample.

In the prospective study, participants were about 18 to 95 years old, resided in about 25 geographic areas of the United States, and were enrolled through a virtual design. To assign participants to cohorts, the prospective study relied on clinical history that participants themselves reported in a screening survey and a study questionnaire. Each participant in the prospective study had whole blood, serum and a nasopharyngeal or oropharyngeal swab collected by mobile phlebotomists. Over a roughly 2-month period, participants in the prospective study had the option of providing additional blood draws and questionnaires. Blood samples from the prospective study were shipped frozen or at room temperature prior to DNA extraction. V is cut by 3 bases and J by 0 bases, and the space between the germline ends is 5 bases. The CDR3 goes from the cysteine to the phenylalanine over 14 residues. The sequence is cut down to CDR3 DNA, 42 bases in frame from base 1. According to the germline V gene (reference sequence), CDR1 reads LNHDA and CDR2 reads SQIVND.

This record comes from a study of blood T cell repertoires in COVID-19 (dated by TCRdb to the early 2020s). Describing the broader study: Collaborator samples came from the United States, Italy and Spain and covered acute and convalescent phases of COVID-19. The prospective study material was composed of cDNA or gDNA derived from T cells, B-cell-depleted T cells, or PBMCs. Subjects who had been exposed to COVID-19, were actively infected with it, or had recovered from it provided the deeply sampled blood TCRbeta repertoires that made up the dataset. A freely available public database, intended as a resource for researchers studying the immune response to SARS-CoV-2, is where the repertoires were released. The samples were drawn from the first 160 participants of the ongoing ImmuneRACE study and from 1,254 subjects provided by 6 global collaborators. The sample metadata nearly always contained a de-identified subject ID, COVID-19 status, age in years and sex. Where HLA class I and class II types were available, the types were taken from metadata supplied by the sample provider, not from assay-based typing.

The paper as a whole reports these results and caveats: The amount of clinical and demographic metadata varied by source and participant and was provided uncurated.

This TCR derives from a woman aged 40 to 55 with acute COVID-19. Material for sequencing was PBMCs or T cells enriched from blood (not recorded which). The V and J segments used are TRBV19 and TRBJ1-4; confidence is insufficient to name the D gene. This receptor carries the CDR3 CASSISATNEKLFF. The bases read TGTGCCAGTAGTATTTCGGCAACTAATGAAAAACTGTTTTTT. Full variable domain (CDR3 extended with the reference TRBV19 and TRBJ1-4 proteins): DGGITQSPKYLFRKEGQNVTLSCEQNLNHDAMYWYRQDPGQGLRLIYYSQIVNDFQKGDIAEGYSVSREKKESFPLTVTSAQKNPTAFYLCASSISATNEKLFFGSGTQLSVL.